This note documents a single T cell receptor beta chain sequence. These data originate in a study of blood T cell repertoires in COVID-19. Methods used by the authors: Researchers report that nucleated cell counts were estimated from reference gene primer amplification. TCRdb's table, derived via immunoSEQ multiplex PCR, lists solely in-frame clones and lacks some. The V and J calls and the clone size are those of that table, but D and trimming were determined from the DNA. The sample lists 200,000 or so clones; 80% to 85% were seen once. The CDR3 covers 17 residues. Germline V CDR1 and CDR2: SGHNT, YENEEA. Trimming took 4 bases from V and 9 from J; bases not matched to a gene: 18.

Sequencing input: peripheral blood. This clonotype was obtained from a woman aged 25 to 39 who had recovered from COVID-19. V gene TRBV11-3 combines with J gene TRBJ2-1, with TRBD2 matching 7 bases. The CDR3, as DNA: TGTGCCAGCAGCTCCCCTCAGCGGGGTGGTAGGAGTGGTGAGCAGTTCTTC. This translates into CASSSPQRGGRSGEQFF.